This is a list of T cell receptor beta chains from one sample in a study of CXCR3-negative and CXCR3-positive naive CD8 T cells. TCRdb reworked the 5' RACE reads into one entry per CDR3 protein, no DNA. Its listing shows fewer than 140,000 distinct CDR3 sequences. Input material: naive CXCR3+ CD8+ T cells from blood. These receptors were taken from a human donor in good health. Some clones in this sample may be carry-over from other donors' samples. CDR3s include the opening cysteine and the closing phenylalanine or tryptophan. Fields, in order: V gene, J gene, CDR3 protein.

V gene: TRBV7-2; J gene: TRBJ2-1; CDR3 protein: CASSLAAGEPFYNEQFF
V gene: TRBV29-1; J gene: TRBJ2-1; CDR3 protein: CSVDRASGGEQFF
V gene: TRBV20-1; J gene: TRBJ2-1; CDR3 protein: CSARHAGTTRYNEQFF
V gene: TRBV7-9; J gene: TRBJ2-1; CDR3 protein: CASSHPVSGVSYNEQFF
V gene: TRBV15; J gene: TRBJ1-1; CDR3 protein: CATSEGNTEAFF
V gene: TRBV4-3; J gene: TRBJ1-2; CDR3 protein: CASSHDTGVPSYGYTF
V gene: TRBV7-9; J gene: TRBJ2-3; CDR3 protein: CASILRDGNTDTQYF
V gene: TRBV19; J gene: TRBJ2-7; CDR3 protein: CASSRTENSYEQYF
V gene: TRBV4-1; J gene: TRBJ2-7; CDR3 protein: CASSQDALAGHYEQYF
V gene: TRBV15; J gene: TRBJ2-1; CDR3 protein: CATSTTLAGSYNEQFF